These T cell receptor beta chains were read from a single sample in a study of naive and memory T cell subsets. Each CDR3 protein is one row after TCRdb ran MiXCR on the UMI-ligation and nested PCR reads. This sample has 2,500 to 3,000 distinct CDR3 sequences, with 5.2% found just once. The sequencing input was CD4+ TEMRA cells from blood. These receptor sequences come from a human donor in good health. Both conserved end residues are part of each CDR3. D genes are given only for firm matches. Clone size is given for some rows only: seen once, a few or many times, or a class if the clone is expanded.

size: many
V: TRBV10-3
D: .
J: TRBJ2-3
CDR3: CASGGGQGPDTQYF
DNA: TGTGCCTCCGGTGGGGGGCAGGGTCCAGATACGCAGTATTTT

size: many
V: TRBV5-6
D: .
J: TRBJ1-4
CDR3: CASSLKGGAGEKLFF
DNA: TGTGCCAGCAGCTTGAAGGGGGGCGCAGGGGAAAAACTGTTTTTT

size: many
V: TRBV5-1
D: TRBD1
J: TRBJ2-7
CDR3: CASSMRGQGPYEQYF
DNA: TGCGCCAGCAGCATGAGAGGACAGGGCCCCTACGAGCAGTACTTC

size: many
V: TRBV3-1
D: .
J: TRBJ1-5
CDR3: CASSPWAGLNQPQHF
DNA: TGTGCCAGCAGCCCTTGGGCGGGGCTAAATCAGCCCCAGCATTTT

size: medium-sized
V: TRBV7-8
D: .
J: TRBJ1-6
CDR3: CASSFLDRPNSPLHF
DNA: TGTGCCAGCAGCTTTTTGGACAGACCTAATTCACCCCTCCACTTT

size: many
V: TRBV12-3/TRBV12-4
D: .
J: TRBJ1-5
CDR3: CASTSTGYSNQPQHF
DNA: TGTGCCAGCACCTCAACAGGGTATAGCAATCAGCCCCAGCATTTT

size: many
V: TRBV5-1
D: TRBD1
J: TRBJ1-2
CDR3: CASSLGTGDVDGYTF
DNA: TGCGCCAGCAGCTTAGGGACAGGGGACGTTGATGGCTACACCTTC

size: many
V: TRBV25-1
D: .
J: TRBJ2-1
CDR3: CASSVERYNEQFF
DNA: TGTGCCAGCAGTGTGGAAAGATACAATGAGCAGTTCTTC

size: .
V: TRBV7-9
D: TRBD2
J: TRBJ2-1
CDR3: CASSLAVQRERFGNEQFF
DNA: TGTGCCAGCAGCTTAGCGGTTCAGCGGGAGAGGTTTGGGAATGAGCAGTTCTTC

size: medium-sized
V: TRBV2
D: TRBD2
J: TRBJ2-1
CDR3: CASKAGTSFIVEQFF
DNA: TGTGCCAGCAAAGCCGGGACTAGTTTTATCGTAGAGCAGTTCTTC

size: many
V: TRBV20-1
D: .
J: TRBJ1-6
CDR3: CSAREQKVGHNSPLHF
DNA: TGCAGTGCTAGAGAACAGAAGGTGGGACATAATTCACCCCTCCACTTT

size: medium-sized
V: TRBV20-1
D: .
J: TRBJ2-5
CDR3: CSAISGAWKTQYF
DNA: TGCAGTGCTATTTCCGGGGCCTGGAAGACCCAGTACTTC

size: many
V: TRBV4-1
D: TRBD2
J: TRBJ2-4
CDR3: CASSQVGLAGRLAKNIQYF
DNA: TGCGCCAGCAGCCAAGTCGGGCTAGCGGGTAGACTAGCCAAAAACATTCAGTACTTC

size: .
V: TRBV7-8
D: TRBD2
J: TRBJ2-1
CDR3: CASSAGTGLAVFEQFF
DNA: TGTGCCAGCAGCGCCGGAACGGGACTAGCGGTTTTTGAGCAGTTCTTC

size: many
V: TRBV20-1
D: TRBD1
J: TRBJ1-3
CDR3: CSATDRARSGNTIYF
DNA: TGCAGTGCAACGGACAGGGCCCGCTCTGGAAACACCATATATTTT

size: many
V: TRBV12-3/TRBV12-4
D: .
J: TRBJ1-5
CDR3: CASSGTTHQPQHF
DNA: TGTGCCAGCAGCGGGACAACGCATCAGCCCCAGCATTTT

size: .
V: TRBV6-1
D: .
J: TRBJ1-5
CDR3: CASSEPGISNQPQHF
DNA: TGTGCCAGCAGTGAACCAGGGATTTCGAATCAGCCCCAGCATTTT

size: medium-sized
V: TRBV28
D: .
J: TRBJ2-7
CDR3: CASRGGLSSYEQYF
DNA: TGTGCCAGCAGGGGCGGGTTAAGCTCCTACGAGCAGTACTTC

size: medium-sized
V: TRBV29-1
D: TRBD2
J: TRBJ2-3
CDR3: CSSLAGGTDTQYF
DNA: TGCAGCTCGCTAGCGGGAGGCACAGATACGCAGTATTTT

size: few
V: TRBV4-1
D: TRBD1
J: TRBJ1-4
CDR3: CASKNRQGATNEKLFF
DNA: TGCGCCAGCAAGAACCGACAGGGGGCAACTAATGAAAAACTGTTTTTT

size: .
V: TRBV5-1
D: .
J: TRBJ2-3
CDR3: CASSLGFSGRESGTQYF
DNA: TGCGCCAGCAGCTTGGGATTTTCCGGGAGAGAGAGTGGTACGCAGTATTTT

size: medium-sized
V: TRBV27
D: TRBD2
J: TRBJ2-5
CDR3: CASSLAGGSLGHGTQYF
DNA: TGTGCCAGCAGTTTAGCGGGAGGGTCCCTTGGTCATGGGACCCAGTACTTC

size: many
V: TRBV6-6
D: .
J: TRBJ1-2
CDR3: CASSYSGRSNYGYTF
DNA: TGTGCCAGCAGTTATTCGGGGAGAAGTAACTATGGCTACACCTTC